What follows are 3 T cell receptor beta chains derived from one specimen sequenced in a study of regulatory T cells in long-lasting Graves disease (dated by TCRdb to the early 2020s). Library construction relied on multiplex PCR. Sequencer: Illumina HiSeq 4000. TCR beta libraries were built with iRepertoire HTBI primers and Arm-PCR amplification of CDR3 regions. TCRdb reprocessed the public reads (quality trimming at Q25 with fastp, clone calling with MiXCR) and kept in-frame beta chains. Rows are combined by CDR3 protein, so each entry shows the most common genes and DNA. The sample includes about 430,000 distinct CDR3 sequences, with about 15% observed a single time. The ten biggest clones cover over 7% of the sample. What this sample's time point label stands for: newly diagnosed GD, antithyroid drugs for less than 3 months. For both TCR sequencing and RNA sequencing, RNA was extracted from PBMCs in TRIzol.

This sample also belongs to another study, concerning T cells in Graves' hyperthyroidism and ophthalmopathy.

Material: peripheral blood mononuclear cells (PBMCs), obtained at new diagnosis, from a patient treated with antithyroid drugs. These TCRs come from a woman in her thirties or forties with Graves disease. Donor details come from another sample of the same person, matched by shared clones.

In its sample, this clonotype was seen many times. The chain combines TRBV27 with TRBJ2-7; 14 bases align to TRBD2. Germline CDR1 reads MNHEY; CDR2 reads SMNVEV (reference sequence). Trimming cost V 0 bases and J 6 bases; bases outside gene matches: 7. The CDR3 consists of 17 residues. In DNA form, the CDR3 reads TGTGCCAGCAGTTTATCCGGGACTAGCGGGGGTTTAGCCGAGCAGTACTTC. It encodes CASSLSGTSGGLAEQYF.

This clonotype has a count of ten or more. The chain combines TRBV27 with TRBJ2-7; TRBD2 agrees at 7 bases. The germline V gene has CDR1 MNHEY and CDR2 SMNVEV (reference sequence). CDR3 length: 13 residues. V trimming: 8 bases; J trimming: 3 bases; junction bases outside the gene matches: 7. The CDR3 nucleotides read TGTGCCAGCTGCCCGGGACTATTCTACGAGCAGTACTTC. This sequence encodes CASCPGLFYEQYF.

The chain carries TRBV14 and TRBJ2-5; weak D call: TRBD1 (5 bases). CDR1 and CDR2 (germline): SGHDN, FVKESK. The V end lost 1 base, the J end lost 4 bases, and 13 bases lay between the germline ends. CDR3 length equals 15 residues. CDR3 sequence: CASSQARSRAETQYF. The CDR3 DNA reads TGTGCCAGCAGCCAAGCCCGTAGCAGGGCAGAGACCCAGTACTTC.